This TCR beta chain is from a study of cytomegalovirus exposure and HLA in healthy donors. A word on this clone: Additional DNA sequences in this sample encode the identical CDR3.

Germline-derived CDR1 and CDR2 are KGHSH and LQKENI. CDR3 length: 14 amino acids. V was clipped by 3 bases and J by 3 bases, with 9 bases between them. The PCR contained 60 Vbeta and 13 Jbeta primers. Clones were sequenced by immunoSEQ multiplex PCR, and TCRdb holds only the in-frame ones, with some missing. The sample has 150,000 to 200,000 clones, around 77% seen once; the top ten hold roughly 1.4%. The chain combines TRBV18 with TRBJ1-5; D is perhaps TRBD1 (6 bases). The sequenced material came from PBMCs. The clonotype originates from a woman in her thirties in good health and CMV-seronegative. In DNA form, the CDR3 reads TGTGCCAGCTCACCGGGGACATTCAATCAGCCCCAGCATTTT. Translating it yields CASSPGTFNQPQHF. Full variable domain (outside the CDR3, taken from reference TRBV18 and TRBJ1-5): NAGVMQNPRHLVRRRGQEARLRCSPMKGHSHVYWYRQLPEEGLKFMVYLQKENIIDESGMPKERFSAEFPKEGPSILRIQQVVRGDSAAYFCASSPGTFNQPQHFGDGTRLSIL.